A selection of T cell receptor beta chains follows, all from one sample in a study of shared clonotypes between healthy human individuals. Using immunoSEQ multiplex PCR, the repertoire was profiled, and TCRdb retains in-frame clones only, with some absent. The profile shows about 2.1 million clones, approximately 92% of them singletons. The sequencing sample was made of naive CD8+ T cells from PBMCs. These receptors all come from a man younger than 30 in good health. Some clones in this sample may be carry-over from other donors' samples. The CDR3 runs from the conserved cysteine through the conserved F or W. D genes are given only for firm matches. Rows give clone size only sometimes, using once, few, many, or a class for an expanded clone.

.	TRBD1	TRBJ1-4	TRBV6-6	CASSYTAGGYREKLFF	TGTGCCAGCAGTTACACCGCAGGGGGCTATCGTGAAAAACTGTTTTTT
.	.	TRBJ2-7	TRBV4-3	CASSQEIDGAYEQYF	TGCGCCAGCAGCCAAGAAATCGACGGAGCCTACGAGCAGTACTTC
.	TRBD2	TRBJ2-3	TRBV11-2	CASSPLPGLAGDTQYF	TGTGCCAGCAGTCCTCTGCCGGGACTAGCGGGAGATACGCAGTATTTT
.	.	TRBJ1-1	TRBV14	CASSQARGYTEAFF	TGTGCCAGCAGCCAAGCGAGGGGTTACACTGAAGCTTTCTTT
.	TRBD1	TRBJ2-7	TRBV27	CASSPDRGVNEQYF	TGTGCCAGCAGCCCCGACAGGGGTGTCAACGAGCAGTACTTC
.	TRBD1	TRBJ2-2	TRBV14	CASSLRDRGTGELFF	TGTGCCAGCAGCCTACGGGACAGGGGCACCGGGGAGCTGTTTTTT
.	TRBD2	TRBJ2-7	TRBV28	CASSSGSYNEQYF	TGTGCCAGCAGTAGCGGGAGCTACAACGAGCAGTACTTC
once	TRBD2	TRBJ2-7	TRBV9	CASSERSGLAGDYEQYF	TGTGCCAGCAGCGAGAGGTCGGGGCTAGCGGGAGACTACGAGCAGTACTTC
.	.	TRBJ2-3	TRBV29-1	CSVGGARDF	TGCAGCGTTGGGGGGGCAAGGGATTTT
once	.	TRBJ2-7	TRBV7-3	CASSLSGGGSYEQYF	TGTGCCAGCAGCTTATCTGGGGGTGGGTCCTACGAGCAGTACTTC
.	.	TRBJ2-6	TRBV10-3	CAITPGGGNVLTF	TGTGCCATCACCCCAGGGGGAGGCAACGTCCTGACTTTC
.	.	TRBJ1-4	TRBV19	CASLFAANEKLFF	TGTGCCAGTCTGTTCGCCGCTAATGAAAAACTGTTTTTT
.	TRBD1	TRBJ1-2	TRBV28	CASSPRDRVDLGF	TGTGCCAGCAGTCCCCGGGACAGGGTAGATTTGGGCTTC
.	.	TRBJ2-1	TRBV6-1	CASSESAATGEQFF	TGTGCCAGCAGTGAAAGTGCGGCTACGGGTGAGCAGTTCTTC
.	.	TRBJ1-2	TRBV28	CASSLSSVGSDGYTF	TGTGCCAGCAGTCTTTCTTCGGTGGGATCCGATGGCTACACCTTC
.	.	TRBJ1-1	TRBV28	CASRPPITGLTEAFF	TGTGCCAGCAGACCCCCCATAACAGGGTTGACTGAAGCTTTCTTT
once	.	TRBJ2-1	TRBV27	CASSTLAGQGLNNEQFF	TGTGCCAGCAGTACCCTAGCGGGACAGGGTTTAAACAATGAGCAGTTCTTC
.	.	TRBJ1-1	TRBV21-1	CASSKVSRLFGDTEAFF	TGTGCCAGCAGCAAAGTTTCCCGGCTTTTCGGTGACACTGAAGCTTTCTTT
.	.	TRBJ2-7	TRBV2	CASSFGGGTYEQYF	TGTGCCAGCAGCTTCGGGGGCGGAACCTACGAGCAGTACTTC
.	.	TRBJ2-5	TRBV9	CASSVRPQGQETQYF	TGTGCCAGCAGCGTCCGACCCCAGGGCCAAGAGACCCAGTACTTC
.	TRBD1	TRBJ2-1	TRBV19	CASSIGTGYNEQFF	TGTGCCAGTAGTATAGGGACAGGGTACAATGAGCAGTTCTTC
once	.	TRBJ1-5	TRBV4-1	CASSQDSQGQPQHF	TGCGCCAGCAGCCAAGATAGTCAAGGCCAGCCCCAGCATTTT
.	TRBD2	TRBJ2-5	TRBV18	CASSPPQREEYEETQYF	TGTGCCAGCTCACCCCCACAGCGGGAGGAGTATGAGGAGACCCAGTACTTC
.	.	TRBJ1-4	TRBV28	CASREYSLSREKLFF	TGTGCCAGCAGAGAATACAGCTTATCAAGGGAAAAACTGTTTTTT
.	.	TRBJ1-1	TRBV4-2	CASSQGPRGDTEAFF	TGTGCCAGCAGCCAAGGCCCCAGGGGCGACACTGAAGCTTTCTTT
.	TRBD1	TRBJ1-2	TRBV7-2	CASSLSPGGIFNYGYTF	TGTGCCAGCAGCTTATCTCCAGGGGGGATCTTTAACTATGGCTACACCTTC
.	.	TRBJ2-7	TRBV5-1	CASSIGLGHEQYF	TGCGCCAGCAGCATTGGGCTGGGACACGAGCAGTACTTC
.	.	TRBJ2-6	TRBV19	CASSIDPIGANVLTF	TGTGCCAGTAGTATTGATCCGATTGGGGCCAACGTCCTGACTTTC
once	.	TRBJ2-2	TRBV5-1	CASRGNTGELFF	TGCGCCAGCAGGGGGAACACCGGGGAGCTGTTTTTT
.	.	TRBJ2-6	TRBV9	CASSVALPGGANVLTF	TGTGCCAGCAGCGTAGCCCTGCCGGGAGGGGCCAACGTCCTGACTTTC
.	.	TRBJ2-1	TRBV27	CASSLNGGYNEQFF	TGTGCCAGCAGTTTAAACGGAGGCTACAATGAGCAGTTCTTC
.	TRBD1	TRBJ2-7	TRBV27	CASRPGQGPYEQYF	TGTGCCAGCAGACCGGGACAGGGTCCCTACGAGCAGTACTTC
.	.	TRBJ2-1	TRBV6-4	CASSDSGSEGNEQFF	TGTGCCAGCAGTGACTCGGGTTCGGAGGGAAATGAGCAGTTCTTC
.	.	TRBJ1-5	TRBV19	CASSPYGVLRPQHF	TGTGCCAGTAGTCCGTACGGGGTGTTGCGGCCCCAGCATTTT
.	.	TRBJ1-1	TRBV30	CAWKRRENTEAFF	TGTGCCTGGAAACGACGGGAGAACACTGAAGCTTTCTTT
.	.	TRBJ2-1	TRBV27	CASSFMGPYNEQFF	TGTGCCAGCAGCTTTATGGGGCCCTACAATGAGCAGTTCTTC
once	.	TRBJ2-7	TRBV7-9	CASSRASYEQYF	TGTGCCAGCAGTCGAGCTTCCTACGAGCAGTACTTC
few	.	TRBJ2-2	TRBV9	CASSVVTGELFF	TGTGCCAGCAGCGTAGTGACCGGGGAGCTGTTTTTT
.	.	TRBJ2-1	TRBV4-3	CASSQEWGTVKVDEQFF	TGCGCCAGCAGCCAAGAATGGGGGACCGTGAAGGTCGATGAGCAGTTCTTC
.	TRBD1	TRBJ1-5	TRBV4-2	CASSQEPNRGSNQPQHF	TGTGCCAGCAGCCAAGAACCAAACAGGGGTAGCAATCAGCCCCAGCATTTT
.	.	TRBJ1-1	TRBV27	CASTSTGMNTEAFF	TGTGCCAGTACCTCAACCGGCATGAACACTGAAGCTTTCTTT
.	TRBD2	TRBJ2-3	TRBV29-1	CSVSGRESTDTQYF	TGCAGCGTATCGGGGCGGGAGAGCACAGATACGCAGTATTTT
.	.	TRBJ1-5	TRBV11-2	CASSLGGGLNQPQHF	TGTGCCAGCAGCTTAGGCGGGGGCTTAAATCAGCCCCAGCATTTT
.	.	TRBJ2-2	TRBV5-4	CASSSLGSAGTGELFF	TGTGCCAGCAGCTCCCTGGGGTCTGCGGGCACCGGGGAGCTGTTTTTT
.	.	TRBJ2-5	TRBV9	CASSVGLSVAGQETQYF	TGTGCCAGCAGCGTAGGCCTCTCAGTCGCAGGCCAAGAGACCCAGTACTTC
.	TRBD1	TRBJ2-1	TRBV19	CASSRDRGLAGEQFF	TGTGCCAGTAGTAGGGACAGGGGGCTTGCGGGTGAGCAGTTCTTC
.	TRBD2	TRBJ2-1	TRBV2	CASRGLAGEDNEQFF	TGTGCCAGCAGGGGACTAGCGGGAGAAGACAATGAGCAGTTCTTC
.	TRBD1	TRBJ2-3	TRBV19	CASSIDRGITDTQYF	TGTGCCAGTAGTATAGACAGGGGGATAACAGATACGCAGTATTTT
.	.	TRBJ2-3	TRBV7-2	CASSSRRSGTDTQYF	TGTGCCAGCAGCTCCCGGCGCAGCGGCACAGATACGCAGTATTTT
few	.	TRBJ2-7	TRBV2	CASSEGAARVYEQYF	TGTGCCAGCAGTGAAGGAGCGGCTAGAGTCTACGAGCAGTACTTC
.	.	TRBJ2-5	TRBV4-1	CASSQGAGWSGETQYF	TGCGCCAGCAGCCAAGGGGCAGGGTGGTCCGGAGAGACCCAGTACTTC